A selection of T cell receptor beta chains follows, all from one sample in a study of early stage breast cancer tumors. This table comes from immunoSEQ multiplex PCR, and its TCRdb copy is limited to in-frame clones, with some not included. This table holds 69,000 or so clones, approximately 84% found once. Specimen: blood. Source of these receptors: a person between 35 and 49 years old with breast cancer. Each CDR3 is given with its conserved first and last residue. A D gene is named only where the DNA matches it firmly. Clone sizes are given selectively: once, few, many, or a class where the clone is expanded.

j_call,v_call,clone_size,d_call,cdr3_aa,cdr3_nt
TRBJ1-5,TRBV30,NA,NA,CAWSVPGTSGQPQHF,TGTGCCTGGAGTGTACCGGGCACCTCGGGCCAGCCCCAGCATTTT
TRBJ2-1,TRBV7-2,NA,NA,CASSLSRGYYNEQFF,TGTGCCAGCAGCTTAAGCAGGGGTTACTACAATGAGCAGTTCTTC
TRBJ1-1,TRBV7-9,NA,NA,CASSFTMNTEAFF,TGTGCCAGCAGCTTTACAATGAACACTGAAGCTTTCTTT
TRBJ2-7,TRBV7-2,NA,TRBD1,CASSTVGTGDYEQYF,TGTGCCAGCAGCACCGTCGGGACAGGGGATTACGAGCAGTACTTC
TRBJ2-1,TRBV27,NA,TRBD2,CASSFLAGLVNEQFF,TGTGCCAGCAGTTTCCTAGCGGGATTAGTTAATGAGCAGTTCTTC
TRBJ1-1,TRBV6-1,NA,NA,CASSTGRGDTEAFF,TGTGCCAGCAGCACAGGCAGGGGAGACACTGAAGCTTTCTTT
TRBJ1-4,TRBV5-1,few,NA,CASSLRRDNEKLFF,TGCGCCAGCAGCTTGCGAAGGGATAATGAAAAACTGTTTTTT
TRBJ1-1,TRBV19,once,TRBD1,CASWTGWTEAFF,TGTGCCAGTTGGACAGGTTGGACTGAAGCTTTCTTT
TRBJ2-7,TRBV19,NA,NA,CASTLRWGDTYEQYF,TGTGCCAGTACCCTAAGGTGGGGGGACACCTACGAGCAGTACTTC
TRBJ2-6,TRBV7-9,NA,NA,CASSLMGVGANVLTF,TGTGCCAGCAGCTTAATGGGGGTTGGGGCCAACGTCCTGACTTTC
TRBJ2-2,TRBV15,NA,NA,CATRDEKNTGELFF,TGTGCCACCAGAGATGAGAAGAACACCGGGGAGCTGTTTTTT
TRBJ1-2,TRBV5-6,NA,TRBD1,CASSFGDREYGYTF,TGTGCCAGCAGCTTCGGGGACAGGGAGTATGGCTACACCTTC
TRBJ2-1,TRBV13,NA,TRBD2,CASSAPLGLALYNEQFF,TGTGCCAGCAGCGCCCCCTTAGGACTAGCGTTGTACAATGAGCAGTTCTTC
TRBJ1-2,TRBV6-1,few,NA,CASIPLQGYGYTF,TGTGCCAGCATTCCGTTACAGGGCTATGGCTACACCTTC
TRBJ1-2,TRBV28,NA,NA,CASSLQELRGYTF,TGTGCCAGCAGTTTACAGGAGCTTCGAGGCTACACCTTC
TRBJ2-1,TRBV4-1,once,TRBD2,CASSQGGGRAYNEQFF,TGCGCCAGCAGCCAAGGGGGCGGGAGGGCCTACAATGAGCAGTTCTTC
TRBJ1-2,TRBV4-1,NA,NA,CASSQGGSGYTF,TGCGCCAGCAGCCAAGGGGGGAGTGGCTACACCTTC
TRBJ2-5,TRBV29-1,NA,NA,CSVASGSGETQYF,TGCAGCGTTGCATCGGGGAGCGGGGAGACCCAGTACTTC
TRBJ2-7,TRBV7-6,NA,NA,CASSRDFDYEQYF,TGTGCCAGCAGCCGGGACTTCGACTACGAGCAGTACTTC
TRBJ2-1,TRBV25-1,NA,NA,CASSELTGDTEQFF,TGTGCCAGCAGTGAATTGACGGGAGACACTGAGCAGTTCTTC
TRBJ2-7,TRBV5-4,NA,NA,CASSIMGGPEQYF,TGTGCCAGCAGCATAATGGGGGGGCCCGAGCAGTACTTC
TRBJ2-1,TRBV7-3,NA,TRBD2,CASRRGLAEGGEQFF,TGTGCCAGCAGAAGGGGACTAGCGGAGGGGGGTGAGCAGTTCTTC
TRBJ1-3,TRBV29-1,NA,TRBD1,CSATDRKSDGNTIYF,TGCAGCGCCACGGACAGGAAGAGTGATGGAAACACCATATATTTT
TRBJ2-1,TRBV9,NA,TRBD2,CASSVESSGSNEQFF,TGTGCCAGCAGCGTAGAATCTAGCGGCTCCAATGAGCAGTTCTTC
TRBJ2-7,TRBV28,NA,NA,CASSSTVYEQYF,TGTGCCAGCAGTTCCACGGTCTACGAGCAGTACTTC
TRBJ1-1,TRBV25-1,NA,NA,CASSESGHRNTEAFF,TGTGCCAGCAGTGAGTCGGGACACCGAAACACTGAAGCTTTCTTT
TRBJ2-7,TRBV27,NA,NA,CASSLGTPPYEQYF,TGTGCCAGCAGTTTAGGCACACCGCCCTACGAGCAGTACTTC
TRBJ1-4,TRBV9,few,TRBD1,CASSVTGEKYEKLFF,TGTGCCAGCAGCGTAACAGGGGAGAAGTATGAAAAACTGTTTTTT
TRBJ2-1,TRBV19,NA,NA,CASSTPGNEQFF,TGTGCCAGTAGTACCCCCGGGAATGAGCAGTTCTTC